Listed below are T cell receptor beta chains from one sample, sequenced in a study of T cell therapy after organ transplantation. Antigens of these TCRs are unknown. Clones were read by immunoSEQ multiplex PCR, and TCRdb kept only the in-frame ones, dropping some. The table includes about 1,800 clones, 70% to 80% detected once. The sequenced sample was CD8+ T cells from blood, obtained before autologous CMV-specific T cell therapy. The source of these receptors is a human patient who had received a solid organ transplant and had CMV disease. The conserved cysteine and the conserved F or W are not part of the CDR3 here. D genes are given only for firm matches.

TRBD2	TRBJ2-1	TRBV28	ASSSGTSGRSYNEQF
NA	TRBJ1-1	TRBV7-9	ASSFATEAF
NA	TRBJ2-7	TRBV29-1	SVAASSYEQY
NA	TRBJ2-7	TRBV5-1	ASSWGIGSYEQY
NA	TRBJ1-1	TRBV10-1	ASSETDRKNTEAF
NA	TRBJ2-5	TRBV15	ATSSGGSGETQY
NA	TRBJ1-3	TRBV6-1	ASSEAGADSGNTIY
NA	TRBJ2-7	TRBV11-2	ASSSSTYEQY
TRBD1	TRBJ1-2	TRBV5-4	ASSWDRTNYGYT
NA	TRBJ2-3	TRBV9	ASSVLGIADTQY
NA	TRBJ2-7	TRBV19	ASSPGTNYKQY
TRBD1	TRBJ1-2	TRBV9	ASSGTGTAYGYT
NA	TRBJ2-3	TRBV19	ASKASRGALLDTQY
TRBD1	TRBJ2-7	TRBV11-2	ASSLVTGGPYEQY
NA	TRBJ1-1	TRBV14	ASSQEGDEAF
TRBD2	TRBJ2-7	TRBV11-2	ASSLKKPLAGAFEQY
NA	TRBJ1-4	TRBV27	ASSFRRGATNEKLF
NA	TRBJ1-4	TRBV4-1	ASSQAGGSEKLF
NA	TRBJ2-1	TRBV9	ASSVDGTPHNEQF
NA	TRBJ1-1	TRBV28	ASSFESGNTEAF
NA	TRBJ2-6	TRBV19	ASSKAGANVLT
NA	TRBJ1-1	TRBV5-6	ASSWMTGNTEAF
NA	TRBJ2-7	TRBV11-2	ASSQRTGREQY
NA	TRBJ2-7	TRBV7-9	ASSAATGYEQY
NA	TRBJ2-6	TRBV5-6	ASFMGSGANVLT
NA	TRBJ2-5	TRBV10-3	AISDNPLETQY
NA	TRBJ1-5	TRBV4-2	ASSQGGDINQPQH
NA	TRBJ2-7	TRBV27	ASYQTKHEQY
NA	TRBJ1-3	TRBV30	AWTSSGNTIY
NA	TRBJ2-2	TRBV27	ASRGYGELF
NA	TRBJ2-6	TRBV2	ASSAEEGLSVWHSGANVLT
NA	TRBJ2-3	TRBV11-2	ASSFFPLDPTDTQY
NA	TRBJ1-4	TRBV4-3	ASSQERREGEKLF
NA	TRBJ1-2	TRBV13	ASSLASTGYT
NA	TRBJ2-3	TRBV6-1	ASSELGTLADTQY
TRBD1	TRBJ2-5	TRBV5-1	ASSLPTPGQGWETQY
TRBD1	TRBJ2-1	TRBV2	ASPPGDRGNEQF
TRBD1	TRBJ1-1	TRBV27	ASSSGTVNTEAF
TRBD1	TRBJ2-2	TRBV19	ASSSGTGPTGELF
NA	TRBJ1-3	TRBV29-1	SVEEGGLSGNTIY
NA	TRBJ1-1	TRBV5-4	ASSFGDTEAF
NA	TRBJ2-1	TRBV7-3	ASSLAGQTNEQF
TRBD2	TRBJ2-3	TRBV28	ASSSVAGGATDTQY
NA	TRBJ2-2	TRBV7-9	ASSPPRGSGELF
NA	TRBJ1-6	TRBV6-5	ASSASSGPTSPLH
TRBD2	TRBJ2-5	TRBV11-2	ASSSLAGGVETQY
TRBD2	TRBJ2-3	TRBV9	ASSPRTRSVSADTQY
NA	TRBJ2-1	TRBV10-2	ASSETTSSYNEQF
TRBD1	TRBJ1-3	TRBV6-6	ATRGIGNTIY
TRBD1	TRBJ2-6	TRBV18	ASSPASGTVYSGANVLT
NA	TRBJ2-2	TRBV27	ASSRLPGELF